The 2 T cell receptor beta chains below were found in one sample sequenced in a study of siplizumab effects on memory and regulatory T cells. Using immunoSEQ multiplex PCR, the repertoire was profiled, and TCRdb retains in-frame clones only, with some absent. The repertoire holds some 65,000 clones, 75% to 90% seen once, with about 1.5% in the top ten. The specimen was Tregs sorted from blood. The receptors come from a human donor in good health.

The V gene is TRBV27, the J gene TRBJ1-2, with TRBD1 identical over 8 bases. The junction had 8 bases not matched to a gene; V was cut back by 6 bases and J by 8 bases. This CDR3 is 13 amino acids long. CDR1 is MNHEY and CDR2 is SMNVEV in the germline V gene (reference sequence). The CDR3 sequence: CASRRQGARGYTF. The CDR3 DNA is TGTGCCAGCAGGAGGCAGGGGGCGCGAGGCTACACCTTC.

This chain joins TRBV7-2 and TRBJ2-2, with no clear D. The CDR3 covers 12 residues. Germline V gene lookup returns CDR1 SGHTA and CDR2 FQGNSA. Trimming took 4 bases from V and 8 from J, leaving 8 bases between them. For the CDR3, the DNA is TGTGCCAGCAGCTCATTGGCTGGGGAGCTGTTTTTT. Its translation: CASSSLAGELFF. The whole variable domain, filled in from reference TRBV7-2 and TRBJ2-2, reads GAGVSQSPSNKVTEKGKDVELRCDPISGHTALYWYRQSLGQGLEFLIYFQGNSAPDKSGLPSDRFSAERTGGSVSTLTIQRTQQEDSAVYLCASSSLAGELFFGEGSRLTVL.